These 3 T cell receptor beta chains were all obtained from the same sample, sequenced in a study of vaccination and CD4 T cells after COVID-19. Regarding treatment: roughly nine-day PBMC culture with coronavirus spike peptide pools or control peptides (ViraFEST assay). The study sequenced cultured CD4+ T cell DNA using the Oncomine TCR Beta short-read assay. MiXCR, run by TCRdb on the PCR reads, gives a single entry per CDR3 protein. In the table there are 15,000 to 25,000 distinct CDR3 sequences, approximately 50% of which are singletons. Antigens for these TCRs are unknown. This specimen was CD4+ T cells from blood, cultured in vitro, taken before SARS-CoV-2 vaccination. All receptors come from a human donor who had recovered from COVID-19.

The chain employs TRBV19 and TRBJ2-2, with 10 bases lining up with TRBD2. The ends lost 7 bases at V and 0 bases at J; junction bases unmatched: 2. Germline V gives CDR1 LNHDA, CDR2 SQIVND (reference sequence). The CDR3 runs to 15 residues. The DNA for the CDR3 is TGTGCCAGTATTAGCGGGGGGACGAACACCGGGGAGCTGTTTTTT. This encodes CASISGGTNTGELFF.

The chain joins TRBV7-9 to TRBJ1-1; D is unclear. V dropped 4 bases and J dropped 0 bases, with 12 bases sitting between them. Germline V gene lookup returns CDR1 SEHNR and CDR2 FQNEAQ (reference sequence). The CDR3 is 15 amino acids. The CDR3: CASSSFGLMNTEAFF. Here the CDR3 DNA reads TGTGCCAGCAGCTCCTTCGGACTTATGAACACTGAAGCTTTCTTT.

This clonotype was seen a few times. V and J are TRBV27 and TRBJ2-5; 13 nucleotides line up with TRBD2. J lost 1 base, V lost 6 bases, and 11 bases had no gene match. The length of the CDR3 is 18 residues. The germline V gene has CDR1 MNHEY and CDR2 SMNVEV (reference sequence). CDR3 residues: CASRPGTSGTYPQETQYF. CDR3 coding DNA: TGTGCCAGCAGGCCAGGGACTAGCGGGACTTATCCCCAAGAGACCCAGTACTTC.